These 7 T cell receptor beta chains were sequenced from one sample in a study of blood T cell repertoires in COVID-19. Some clones are missing from TCRdb's copy, which holds only in-frame ones; the method was immunoSEQ multiplex PCR. This sample carries some 120,000 clones, about 80% of them seen once, and the ten largest clones take roughly 15%. Sequencing input: peripheral blood. The receptors derive from a woman in her 50s with acute or convalescent COVID-19.

This clone occurred once. The CDR3 DNA reads as TGTGCCAGCAGCAGGACAGGGGTTCAGGATGAGCAGTTCTTC. This translates into CASSRTGVQDEQFF. The J gene is TRBJ2-1, the V gene TRBV7-3; TRBD1 matches at 9 bases. V was clipped by 5 bases and J by 8 bases; unmatched bases: 7. The CDR3 sequence is 14 residues long. Germline V gene lookup returns CDR1 SGHTA and CDR2 FQGTGA.

The chain carries TRBV6-6 and TRBJ1-2; no firm D call. Germline values: CDR1 MNHNY, CDR2 SVGAGI (reference sequence). V was pared by 9 bases and J by 4 bases, with 24 bases between. The CDR3 spans 16 residues. This chain's CDR3 is CASIMGILSGLYGYTF. As DNA, the CDR3 is TGTGCCAGTATAATGGGCATTTTAAGTGGGCTCTATGGCTACACCTTC.

This clone was counted once. This sequence joins TRBV3-1 (or the pseudogene TRBV3-2) and TRBJ2-2; 9 nucleotides agree with TRBD2. In germline, CDR1 is LGHDT, CDR2 YNNKEL (reference sequence). The CDR3 covers 16 residues. After removal of 8 bases from V and 4 bases from J, the junction contained 11 bases not matched to a gene. The CDR3 DNA follows: TGTGCCAGCGAGGCGGGGGGGCTTTTAACCACCGGGGAGCTGTTTTTT. This codes for CASEAGGLLTTGELFF.

The chain has TRBV15 and TRBJ2-6; D not certain. The germline V gene has CDR1 LNHNV and CDR2 YYDKDF (reference sequence). The V end lost 3 bases, the J end lost 0 bases, and 18 bases lay between the germline ends. The CDR3 is made up of 19 amino acids. The CDR3 is CATSSFKFRTNSGANVLTF. The CDR3 DNA reads TGTGCCACCAGCAGTTTCAAATTTCGAACAAACTCTGGGGCCAACGTCCTGACTTTC.

The chain links TRBV19 to TRBJ2-1, with 12 bases that match TRBD2. V shed 2 bases, J shed 4 bases, and the junction held 3 bases outside the gene matches. There are 16 residues in the CDR3. Germline V CDR1 and CDR2: LNHDA, SQIVND (reference sequence). This CDR3 reads CASSITSGGIYNEQFF. CDR3 DNA: TGTGCCAGTAGTATAACTAGCGGGGGGATTTACAATGAGCAGTTCTTC.

V and J are TRBV18 and TRBJ1-6; tentative D call: TRBD1 (6 bases). Deletions cut 4 bases from V and 9 bases from J, with 22 bases between. Germline lookup yields CDR1 KGHSH and CDR2 LQKENI. The CDR3 is 17 amino acids. The CDR3 DNA follows: TGTGCCAGCTCACGATCACAGGATGGGGGCGCAGGTTCACCCCTCCACTTT. This sequence encodes CASSRSQDGGAGSPLHF.

This rearrangement joins TRBV6-5 to TRBJ2-7; D possibly corresponds to TRBD1 (6 bases). V was trimmed by 0 bases and J by 0 bases, leaving 9 bases between them. CDR1 MNHEY and CDR2 SVGAGI come from the germline V gene. The CDR3 length is 15 residues. CDR3 sequence: CASSYSQGSSYEQYF. CDR3 DNA sequence: TGTGCCAGCAGTTACTCCCAGGGGAGCTCCTACGAGCAGTACTTC.